Listed below are T cell receptor beta chains from one sample, sequenced in a study of PD-L1 blockade in urothelial cancer. Using immunoSEQ multiplex PCR, the repertoire was profiled, and TCRdb retains in-frame clones only, with some absent. The sample has about 87,000 clones, 84% seen once. The input for sequencing was PBMCs, taken around atezolizumab (anti-PD-L1) treatment. These receptors all come from a man aged 55 to 70 with urothelial cancer. Both conserved end residues are part of each CDR3. Each record gives: J gene, V gene, D gene, clone size, CDR3 DNA, CDR3 protein. D genes are given only for firm matches. The size field is filled for only some rows; it gives once, few, many or a size class.

j_gene: TRBJ2-4; v_gene: TRBV7-2; d_gene: TRBD1; abundance: once; CDR3nt: TGTGCCAGCACACCCAGGGACAGGTCGGAAAACATTCAGTACTTC; CDR3aa: CASTPRDRSENIQYF
j_gene: TRBJ1-6; v_gene: TRBV21-1; d_gene: -; abundance: -; CDR3nt: TGTGCCAGCAGCAATCAAATAACGGGACTTAATAATTCACCCCTCCACTTT; CDR3aa: CASSNQITGLNNSPLHF
j_gene: TRBJ2-7; v_gene: TRBV27; d_gene: -; abundance: -; CDR3nt: TGTGCCAGCAGTTTAAAACACAACTCCTACGAGCAGTACTTC; CDR3aa: CASSLKHNSYEQYF
j_gene: TRBJ2-4; v_gene: TRBV5-4; d_gene: -; abundance: -; CDR3nt: TGTGCCAGCAGCTCAATGACAGTAGCCAAAAACATTCAGTACTTC; CDR3aa: CASSSMTVAKNIQYF
j_gene: TRBJ1-2; v_gene: TRBV6-5; d_gene: TRBD1; abundance: -; CDR3nt: TGTGCCAGCAGACCGGGACAGCGTATCGGGGGCTACACCTTC; CDR3aa: CASRPGQRIGGYTF
j_gene: TRBJ1-1; v_gene: TRBV2; d_gene: -; abundance: -; CDR3nt: TGTGCCAGCAGTGAATATTCGGACACTGAAGCTTTCTTT; CDR3aa: CASSEYSDTEAFF
j_gene: TRBJ1-1; v_gene: TRBV19; d_gene: -; abundance: -; CDR3nt: TGTGCCAGTAACGCCGAGGCGGTCAATATGAACACTGAAGCTTTCTTT; CDR3aa: CASNAEAVNMNTEAFF
j_gene: TRBJ1-4; v_gene: TRBV4-3; d_gene: -; abundance: -; CDR3nt: TGCGCCAGCAGCCAAGAGCGGGGAGGGGCTGAAAAACTGTTTTTT; CDR3aa: CASSQERGGAEKLFF
j_gene: TRBJ1-2; v_gene: TRBV27; d_gene: -; abundance: few; CDR3nt: TGTGCCAGTAGGGGGAATTCTAACTATGGCTACACCTTC; CDR3aa: CASRGNSNYGYTF
j_gene: TRBJ2-2; v_gene: TRBV28; d_gene: TRBD1; abundance: -; CDR3nt: TGTGCCAGCAGTTTCTGGTCCGGGACAGGAAACACCGGGGAGCTGTTTTTT; CDR3aa: CASSFWSGTGNTGELFF
j_gene: TRBJ1-3; v_gene: TRBV5-1; d_gene: -; abundance: -; CDR3nt: TGCGCCAGCAGAGAGGGCCACGCTGGAAACACCATATATTTT; CDR3aa: CASREGHAGNTIYF
j_gene: TRBJ1-3; v_gene: TRBV19; d_gene: -; abundance: once; CDR3nt: TGTGCCAGTAGTATACGCGGGGTGCGCTCTGGAAACACCATATATTTT; CDR3aa: CASSIRGVRSGNTIYF
j_gene: TRBJ2-7; v_gene: TRBV6-6; d_gene: TRBD1; abundance: -; CDR3nt: TGTGCCAGCAGCACGGGACAGGGGGCCTACGAGCAGTACTTC; CDR3aa: CASSTGQGAYEQYF
j_gene: TRBJ2-7; v_gene: TRBV4-1; d_gene: TRBD2; abundance: few; CDR3nt: TGCGCCAGCAGCCAAGATGCTAGCGGGAGCCCTCTCGGCGAGCAGTACTTC; CDR3aa: CASSQDASGSPLGEQYF
j_gene: TRBJ2-7; v_gene: TRBV19; d_gene: TRBD1; abundance: once; CDR3nt: TGTGCCAGTACAGATGGCGGGACAGGGTCCTACGAGCAGTACTTC; CDR3aa: CASTDGGTGSYEQYF
j_gene: TRBJ1-2; v_gene: TRBV5-6; d_gene: -; abundance: once; CDR3nt: TGTGCCAGCACCTTCGGGAGGGGTGGCTACACCTTC; CDR3aa: CASTFGRGGYTF
j_gene: TRBJ2-7; v_gene: TRBV5-1; d_gene: -; abundance: -; CDR3nt: TGCGCCAGCAGCAGGCCCCGGGGGGCTGTCGACGAGCAGTACTTC; CDR3aa: CASSRPRGAVDEQYF
j_gene: TRBJ1-2; v_gene: TRBV5-6; d_gene: -; abundance: -; CDR3nt: TGTGCCAGCGCCACAGGAGCCGCGTATGGCTACACCTTC; CDR3aa: CASATGAAYGYTF
j_gene: TRBJ2-7; v_gene: TRBV6-6; d_gene: TRBD1; abundance: -; CDR3nt: TGTGCCACCACGGGACAGGGACTCGAGCAGTACTTC; CDR3aa: CATTGQGLEQYF
j_gene: TRBJ1-4; v_gene: TRBV5-1; d_gene: TRBD1; abundance: -; CDR3nt: TGCGCCAGCAGCTTGAGGCCCGGGACAGGGGGGTCGGGTGAAAAACTGTTTTTT; CDR3aa: CASSLRPGTGGSGEKLFF
j_gene: TRBJ1-5; v_gene: TRBV18; d_gene: -; abundance: -; CDR3nt: TGTGCCAGCTCACCAATCGAGGGGGGGCCCAATCAGCCCCAGCATTTT; CDR3aa: CASSPIEGGPNQPQHF
j_gene: TRBJ1-2; v_gene: TRBV9; d_gene: TRBD1; abundance: few; CDR3nt: TGTGCCAGCAGCGTAGCTCAGGGGGCCCATGGCTACACCTTC; CDR3aa: CASSVAQGAHGYTF
j_gene: TRBJ1-1; v_gene: TRBV30; d_gene: -; abundance: few; CDR3nt: TGTGCCTGGAGTGTTTTGGGGCAGAACACTGAAGCTTTCTTT; CDR3aa: CAWSVLGQNTEAFF
j_gene: TRBJ2-5; v_gene: TRBV29-1; d_gene: -; abundance: -; CDR3nt: TGCAGCGGCGACTGGGAGACCCAGTACTTC; CDR3aa: CSGDWETQYF
j_gene: TRBJ1-5; v_gene: TRBV2; d_gene: -; abundance: -; CDR3nt: TGTGCCAGCAGTGAACGGTTTTCGGGGGGCGAGGAGCCCCAGCATTTT; CDR3aa: CASSERFSGGEEPQHF
j_gene: TRBJ2-7; v_gene: TRBV10-3; d_gene: TRBD2; abundance: -; CDR3nt: TGTGCCACCGCAGCGGGACGGGGGAGCTCCTACGAGCAGTACTTC; CDR3aa: CATAAGRGSSYEQYF
j_gene: TRBJ2-1; v_gene: TRBV6-6; d_gene: -; abundance: -; CDR3nt: TGTGCCAGCAGAGGGGGTTTGGGTGAGCAGTTCTTC; CDR3aa: CASRGGLGEQFF
j_gene: TRBJ2-2; v_gene: TRBV19; d_gene: -; abundance: -; CDR3nt: TGTGCCAGTAGCCCGAGGGTTTCGGCCGGGGAGCTGTTTTTT; CDR3aa: CASSPRVSAGELFF
j_gene: TRBJ2-6; v_gene: TRBV6-6; d_gene: -; abundance: -; CDR3nt: TGTGCCAGCAAGTGGGGGGAATCCTCTGGGGCCAACGTCCTGACTTTC; CDR3aa: CASKWGESSGANVLTF
j_gene: TRBJ2-2; v_gene: TRBV7-3; d_gene: TRBD2; abundance: -; CDR3nt: TGTGCCAGCAGCCCCAGGGGGGGCGGGGGGGCCGGGGCCCCCGGGGAGCTGTTTTTT; CDR3aa: CASSPRGGGGAGAPGELFF